This T cell receptor (beta chain) was recovered during a study of blood T cell repertoires in COVID-19. For the study at large: Collection of acute and convalescent COVID-19 samples took place in the United States, Italy and Spain. T cells, B-cell-depleted T cells, or PBMCs provided the cDNA or gDNA that served as material.

V gave up 8 bases and J gave up 1 base, with 9 bases separating them. The length of the CDR3 is 13 residues. CDR1 is MDHEN, CDR2 SYDVKM, per germline. Measured with immunoSEQ multiplex PCR; TCRdb has only the in-frame clones, and not every one. The sample consists of fewer than 55,000 clones, approximately 83% of them appearing once. The specimen was peripheral blood. The source of this sequence is a man aged 65 to 79 with active COVID-19. The chain combines TRBV28 with TRBJ1-5, with D hard to call. Written as DNA, the CDR3 is TGTGCCAGCCGGCTCGGGAGCAATCAGCCCCAGCATTTT. As protein: CASRLGSNQPQHF. Together with reference TRBV28 and TRBJ1-5, the CDR3 gives the full variable domain: DVKVTQSSRYLVKRTGEKVFLECVQDMDHENMFWYRQDPGLGLRLIYFSYDVKMKEKGDIPEGYSVSREKKERFSLILESASTNQTSMYLCASRLGSNQPQHFGDGTRLSIL.